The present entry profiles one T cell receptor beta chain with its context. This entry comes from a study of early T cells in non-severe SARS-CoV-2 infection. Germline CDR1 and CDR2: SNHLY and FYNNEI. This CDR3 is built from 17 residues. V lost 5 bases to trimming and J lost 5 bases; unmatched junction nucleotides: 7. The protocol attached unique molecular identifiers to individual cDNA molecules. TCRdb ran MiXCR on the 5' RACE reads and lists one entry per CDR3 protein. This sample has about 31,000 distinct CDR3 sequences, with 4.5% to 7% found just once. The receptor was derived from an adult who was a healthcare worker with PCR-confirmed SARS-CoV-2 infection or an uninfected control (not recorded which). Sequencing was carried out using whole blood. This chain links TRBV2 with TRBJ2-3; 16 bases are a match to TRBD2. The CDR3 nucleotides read TGTGCCAGCAGTCCCGGGACTAGCGGGAGGGCCCGAGATACGCAGTATTTT. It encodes CASSPGTSGRARDTQYF.